Here is one T cell receptor (beta chain) with its context. Its antigen is currently unknown. These data are taken from a study of cytomegalovirus exposure and HLA in healthy donors. Study conclusions and caveats: High specificity and sensitivity for cytomegalovirus status were reported for the classifier.

Primers: 60 Vbeta forward and 13 Jbeta reverse. TCRdb's copy holds only in-frame clones and misses some; the assay was immunoSEQ multiplex PCR. The sample comprises around 180,000 clones, roughly 77% of which are singletons, and around 1.5% rests with the top ten. All the people who gave samples were healthy bone marrow donors. Losses at the gene ends were 3 bases for V and 6 bases for J; bases not matched to a gene: 12. The germline CDR1 and CDR2 sequences are SGDLS and YYNGEE. The CDR3 runs 18 residues. V and J are TRBV9 and TRBJ2-3, with 14 nucleotides matching TRBD2. Material for sequencing was PBMCs. The clonotype comes from a woman aged 50 to 65 in good health and CMV-seronegative. The CDR3 DNA reads TGTGCCAGCAGCGACCCGGGACTAGCGGGAGCTCGTTTGGATACGCAGTATTTT. This sequence encodes CASSDPGLAGARLDTQYF.